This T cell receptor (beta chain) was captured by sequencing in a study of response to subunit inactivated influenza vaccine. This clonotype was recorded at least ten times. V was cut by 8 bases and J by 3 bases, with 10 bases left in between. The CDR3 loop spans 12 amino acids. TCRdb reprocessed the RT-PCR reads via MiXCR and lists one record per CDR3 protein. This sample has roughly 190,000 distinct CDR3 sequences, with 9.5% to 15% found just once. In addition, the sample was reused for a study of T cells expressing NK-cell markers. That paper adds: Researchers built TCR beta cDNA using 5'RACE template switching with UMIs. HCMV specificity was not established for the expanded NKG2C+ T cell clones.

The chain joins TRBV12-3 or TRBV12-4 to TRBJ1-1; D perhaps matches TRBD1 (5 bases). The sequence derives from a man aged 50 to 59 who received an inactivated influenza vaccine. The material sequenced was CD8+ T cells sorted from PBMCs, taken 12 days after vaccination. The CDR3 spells CASLAGDTEAFF. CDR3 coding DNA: TGTGCCAGCTTGGCGGGGGACACTGAAGCTTTCTTT.